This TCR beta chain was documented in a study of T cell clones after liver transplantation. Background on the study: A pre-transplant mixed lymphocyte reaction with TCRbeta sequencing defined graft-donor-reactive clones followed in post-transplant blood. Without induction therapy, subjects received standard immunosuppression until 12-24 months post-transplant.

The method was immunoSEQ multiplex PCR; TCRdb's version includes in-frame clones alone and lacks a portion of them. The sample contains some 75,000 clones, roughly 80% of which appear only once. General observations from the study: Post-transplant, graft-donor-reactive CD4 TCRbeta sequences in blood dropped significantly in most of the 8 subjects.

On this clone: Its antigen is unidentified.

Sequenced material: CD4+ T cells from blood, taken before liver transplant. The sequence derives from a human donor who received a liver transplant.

The chain's CDR3 is CASSRGPPDTQYF. In nucleotides, the CDR3 is TGTGCCAGCAGCCGGGGCCCTCCGGATACGCAGTATTTT. This chain links TRBV21-1 with TRBJ2-3. TRBV21-1 is an annotated pseudogene. The CDR3 has 13 amino acids.